The rows below give T cell receptor beta chains drawn from one sample of a study of blood T cell repertoires in COVID-19. Sequencing was performed with immunoSEQ multiplex PCR; in TCRdb, only in-frame clones are kept and a portion is missing. The sample records about 340,000 clones, over 70% being singletons. Sequenced: peripheral blood. These receptors all stem from a man aged 30 to 39 with active or convalescent COVID-19. The CDR3 runs from the conserved cysteine through the conserved F or W. The D gene is left open where the match is weak. Size values are once, few and many counts, or a class for expanded clones, and some rows have none.

size	D	V	J	CDR3	DNA
-	-	TRBV9	TRBJ2-5	CASIGWQGKETQYF	TGTGCCAGCATAGGGTGGCAGGGTAAAGAGACCCAGTACTTC
-	TRBD1	TRBV16	TRBJ1-1	CASSHQQGFTEAFF	TGTGCCAGCAGCCACCAACAGGGGTTCACTGAAGCTTTCTTT
-	TRBD1	TRBV5-4	TRBJ2-5	CASSLGGRGQGGETQYF	TGTGCCAGCAGCTTGGGGGGGCGGGGACAGGGAGGTGAGACCCAGTACTTC
-	TRBD2	TRBV24-1	TRBJ2-3	CATSAGTSDTQYF	TGTGCCACCAGTGCAGGGACTAGTGATACGCAGTATTTT
-	-	TRBV6-1	TRBJ2-3	CASSEALDFTDTQYF	TGTGCCAGCAGTGAAGCCTTGGACTTCACAGATACGCAGTATTTT
-	TRBD2	TRBV30	TRBJ2-1	CAWSVRGLAGGNEQFF	TGTGCCTGGAGTGTACGGGGACTAGCGGGGGGCAATGAGCAGTTCTTC
once	TRBD1	TRBV18	TRBJ1-2	CASSPTSRTGHGYTF	TGTGCCAGCTCACCAACGTCAAGGACAGGACATGGCTACACCTTC
-	TRBD1	TRBV12-3/TRBV12-4	TRBJ1-1	CASRTGGYTEAFF	TGTGCCAGCAGAACAGGGGGTTACACTGAAGCTTTCTTT
-	TRBD1	TRBV5-6	TRBJ2-7	CASSWGQGNDEQYF	TGTGCCAGCAGCTGGGGACAGGGGAATGACGAGCAGTACTTC
-	-	TRBV30	TRBJ2-1	CAWGRGGHEQFF	TGTGCCTGGGGGAGGGGGGGGCATGAGCAGTTCTTC
-	TRBD1	TRBV19	TRBJ1-4	CASSVYRGTNEKLFF	TGTGCCAGTAGTGTCTACAGGGGAACTAATGAAAAACTGTTTTTT
-	TRBD1	TRBV19	TRBJ1-1	CASSPDRATEAFF	TGTGCCAGTAGTCCAGACAGGGCCACTGAAGCTTTCTTT
-	-	TRBV19	TRBJ1-1	CASSMGRVNTEAFF	TGTGCCAGTAGTATGGGTCGGGTGAACACTGAAGCTTTCTTT
-	TRBD1	TRBV3-1/TRBV3-2	TRBJ1-1	CASSQHVPGQGPRNTEAFF	TGTGCCAGCAGCCAACACGTCCCGGGACAGGGCCCAAGGAACACTGAAGCTTTCTTT
-	TRBD2	TRBV6-2/TRBV6-3	TRBJ2-1	CASSSPSGNSYNEQFF	TGTGCCAGCAGTTCCCCTAGCGGGAACTCCTACAATGAGCAGTTCTTC
-	-	TRBV19	TRBJ1-4	CASSPERFATNEKLFF	TGTGCCAGTAGTCCAGAGAGGTTTGCAACTAATGAAAAACTGTTTTTT
once	-	TRBV6-2/TRBV6-3	TRBJ1-6	CASSYYGTIHF	TGTGCCAGCAGTTACTACGGGACTATCCACTTT
-	-	TRBV7-5	TRBJ1-5	CARSFLKTLGGESNQPQHF	TGTGCCAGAAGCTTCCTTAAAACTCTAGGGGGGGAGAGCAATCAGCCCCAGCATTTT
-	-	TRBV12-3/TRBV12-4	TRBJ1-5	CASSPGDQPQHF	TGTGCCAGCAGTCCAGGCGATCAGCCCCAGCATTTT
few	-	TRBV27	TRBJ1-1	CASSFSGTNTEAFF	TGTGCCAGCAGTTTTAGCGGGACGAACACTGAAGCTTTCTTT
-	-	TRBV7-9	TRBJ2-1	CASSLLADYNEQFF	TGTGCCAGCAGCTTACTCGCGGACTACAATGAGCAGTTCTTC
-	TRBD2	TRBV11-2	TRBJ2-3	CASRGAAGRNTQYF	TGTGCCAGCAGGGGCGCAGCGGGGAGGAATACGCAGTATTTT
-	TRBD2	TRBV24-1	TRBJ2-1	CATSETSGLWNEQFF	TGTGCCACCAGTGAGACTAGCGGTTTATGGAATGAGCAGTTCTTC
-	TRBD1	TRBV2	TRBJ1-4	CARQGYEKLFF	TGTGCCCGACAGGGATACGAAAAACTGTTTTTT
few	TRBD2	TRBV28	TRBJ2-1	CASRKNLAGAINEQFF	TGTGCCAGCAGAAAAAATCTAGCGGGAGCCATTAATGAGCAGTTCTTC
-	-	TRBV6-6	TRBJ1-1	CASSYVVNTEAFF	TGTGCCAGCAGTTACGTCGTAAACACTGAAGCTTTCTTT
-	-	TRBV24-1	TRBJ1-3	CATSDPLGNTIYF	TGTGCCACCAGTGATCCCCTTGGAAACACCATATATTTT
-	-	TRBV30	TRBJ1-1	CAWSVQRPLEAFF	TGTGCCTGGAGTGTCCAGCGGCCGCTAGAAGCTTTCTTT
-	-	TRBV30	TRBJ1-1	CAWSVTAGNTEAFF	TGTGCCTGGAGTGTAACAGCAGGGAACACTGAAGCTTTCTTT
few	-	TRBV6-2/TRBV6-3	TRBJ2-7	CASSYSRRAHEQYF	TGTGCCAGCAGTTACTCGAGAAGAGCTCACGAGCAGTACTTC
few	TRBD1	TRBV10-3	TRBJ1-2	CAIKRDSSPNYGYTF	TGTGCCATCAAGAGGGACAGCTCTCCTAACTATGGCTACACCTTC
-	-	TRBV6-5	TRBJ2-3	CASSYGAGTDTQYF	TGTGCCAGCAGTTACGGGGCCGGGACAGATACGCAGTATTTT
-	TRBD1	TRBV4-1	TRBJ1-5	CASSQGQGNRNQPQHF	TGCGCCAGCAGCCAAGGACAGGGTAATCGCAATCAGCCCCAGCATTTT
-	TRBD1	TRBV19	TRBJ1-5	CASSFDRVLGQSNQPQHF	TGTGCCAGTAGTTTCGACAGGGTTTTAGGACAGAGCAATCAGCCCCAGCATTTT
once	-	TRBV19	TRBJ1-5	CAGYRKRSNQPQHF	TGTGCCGGCTACAGGAAGAGAAGCAATCAGCCCCAGCATTTT
-	-	TRBV30	TRBJ2-1	CAWSPLNEQFF	TGTGCCTGGAGTCCTCTGAATGAGCAGTTCTTC
-	-	TRBV6-5	TRBJ2-2	CASSFRRAPGELFF	TGTGCCAGCAGCTTTAGGAGGGCCCCCGGGGAGCTGTTTTTT
-	-	TRBV11-2	TRBJ2-1	CASSLDSLNEQFF	TGTGCCAGCAGCTTAGACTCACTCAATGAGCAGTTCTTC
-	-	TRBV5-6	TRBJ1-5	CASSSTRFRAKESNQPQHF	TGTGCCAGCAGCTCCACGAGGTTCAGGGCTAAGGAGAGCAATCAGCCCCAGCATTTT
-	-	TRBV6-2/TRBV6-3	TRBJ1-2	CASSYLQGTNYGYTF	TGTGCCAGCAGTTACCTACAGGGAACTAACTATGGCTACACCTTC
-	-	TRBV2	TRBJ2-3	CASSGQSTDTQYF	TGTGCCAGCAGTGGACAATCCACAGATACGCAGTATTTT
-	TRBD1	TRBV27	TRBJ2-7	CASSPVRDSYEQYF	TGTGCCAGCAGTCCCGTCCGGGACAGCTACGAGCAGTACTTC
-	-	TRBV7-2	TRBJ2-3	CASSLARFRPDTQYF	TGTGCCAGCAGCTTAGCGCGGTTTCGCCCAGATACGCAGTATTTT
-	-	TRBV30	TRBJ2-7	CAWISSGSYEQYF	TGTGCCTGGATAAGTTCGGGTTCCTACGAGCAGTACTTC
-	-	TRBV29-1	TRBJ1-2	CSVEDWGGPKKDGYTF	TGCAGCGTTGAAGATTGGGGGGGCCCCAAGAAGGATGGCTACACCTTC
once	TRBD2	TRBV28	TRBJ2-5	CASSSSYREGETQYF	TGTGCCAGCAGTTCATCCTATCGGGAGGGGGAGACCCAGTACTTC
-	TRBD2	TRBV4-2	TRBJ2-5	CASSPIPGLEETQYF	TGTGCCAGCAGCCCCATACCGGGACTAGAAGAGACCCAGTACTTC
-	TRBD1	TRBV14	TRBJ1-4	CASSLGRDRASEKLFF	TGTGCCAGCAGCCTAGGCCGGGACAGGGCCAGTGAAAAACTGTTTTTT
once	TRBD1	TRBV6-5	TRBJ1-2	CASSPDRFYGYTF	TGTGCCAGCAGTCCGGACAGGTTCTATGGCTACACCTTC
-	TRBD1	TRBV28	TRBJ2-1	CASSSRDSPYNEQFF	TGTGCCAGCAGTTCCCGGGACAGCCCCTACAATGAGCAGTTCTTC
few	TRBD2	TRBV5-1	TRBJ2-7	CASSTGLAGYEQYF	TGCGCCAGCAGCACGGGACTAGCGGGCTACGAGCAGTACTTC
-	-	TRBV2	TRBJ2-7	CASSSEGATYEQYF	TGTGCCAGCAGTTCAGAGGGCGCAACCTACGAGCAGTACTTC
-	-	TRBV7-6	TRBJ2-7	CASSLTTGSSYEQYF	TGTGCCAGCAGCTTAACCACAGGTAGCTCCTACGAGCAGTACTTC
-	-	TRBV7-9	TRBJ2-3	CASSLETTQQYF	TGTGCCAGCAGCTTAGAAACGACTCAGCAGTATTTT
-	TRBD2	TRBV28	TRBJ2-5	CASSPLGAGVGETQYF	TGTGCCAGCTCTCCCCTCGGAGCGGGGGTGGGGGAGACCCAGTACTTC
-	-	TRBV7-3	TRBJ2-2	CASSLNAGTNTGELFF	TGTGCCAGCAGCTTAAATGCGGGGACGAACACCGGGGAGCTGTTTTTT
-	TRBD2	TRBV9	TRBJ2-2	CASSPRLAGMNTGELFF	TGTGCCAGCAGCCCTCGGCTAGCGGGCATGAACACCGGGGAGCTGTTTTTT
-	-	TRBV5-1	TRBJ2-7	CASSLAGGEQYF	TGCGCCAGCAGCTTGGCCGGGGGCGAGCAGTACTTC
once	-	TRBV9	TRBJ2-2	CASSAEPVGAGTGELFF	TGTGCCAGCAGCGCCGAGCCGGTGGGGGCGGGCACCGGGGAGCTGTTTTTT